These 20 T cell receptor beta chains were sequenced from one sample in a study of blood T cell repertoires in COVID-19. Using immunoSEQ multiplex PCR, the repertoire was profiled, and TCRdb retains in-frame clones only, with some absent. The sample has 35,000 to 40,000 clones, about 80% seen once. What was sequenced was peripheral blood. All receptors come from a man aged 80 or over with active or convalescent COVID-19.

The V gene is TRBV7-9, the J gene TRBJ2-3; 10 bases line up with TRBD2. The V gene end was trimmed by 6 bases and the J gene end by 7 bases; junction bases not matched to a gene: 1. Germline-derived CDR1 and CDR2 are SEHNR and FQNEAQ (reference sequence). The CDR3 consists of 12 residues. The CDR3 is CASSSGGNTQYF. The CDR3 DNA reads TGTGCCAGCAGTAGCGGGGGGAATACGCAGTATTTT.

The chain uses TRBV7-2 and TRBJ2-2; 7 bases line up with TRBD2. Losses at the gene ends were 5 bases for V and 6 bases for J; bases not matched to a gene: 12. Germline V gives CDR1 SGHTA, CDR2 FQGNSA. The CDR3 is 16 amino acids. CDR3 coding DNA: TGTGCCAGCAGCGTTAGGGCTAGCGGAATATCCGGGGAGCTGTTTTTT. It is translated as CASSVRASGISGELFF.

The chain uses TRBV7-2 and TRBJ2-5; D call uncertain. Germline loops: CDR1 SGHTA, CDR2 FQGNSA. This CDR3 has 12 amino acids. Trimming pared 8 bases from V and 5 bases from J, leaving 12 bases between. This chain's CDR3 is CASGLQWETQYF. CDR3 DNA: TGTGCCAGCGGTTTACAGTGGGAGACCCAGTACTTC.

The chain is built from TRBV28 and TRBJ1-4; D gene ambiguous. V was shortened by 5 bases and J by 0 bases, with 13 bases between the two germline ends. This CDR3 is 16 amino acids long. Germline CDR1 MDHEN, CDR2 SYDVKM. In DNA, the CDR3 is TGTGCCAGCAGTGCCGGAAGTGCGGCAACTAATGAAAAACTGTTTTTT. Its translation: CASSAGSAATNEKLFF. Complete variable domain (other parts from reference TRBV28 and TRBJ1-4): DVKVTQSSRYLVKRTGEKVFLECVQDMDHENMFWYRQDPGLGLRLIYFSYDVKMKEKGDIPEGYSVSREKKERFSLILESASTNQTSMYLCASSAGSAATNEKLFFGSGTQLSVL.

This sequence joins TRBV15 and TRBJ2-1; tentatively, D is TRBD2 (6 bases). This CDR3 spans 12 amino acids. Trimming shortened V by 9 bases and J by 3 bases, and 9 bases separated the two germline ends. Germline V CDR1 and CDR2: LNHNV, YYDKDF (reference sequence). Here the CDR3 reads CATRLDYNEQFF. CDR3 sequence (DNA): TGTGCCACACGACTAGACTACAATGAGCAGTTCTTC.

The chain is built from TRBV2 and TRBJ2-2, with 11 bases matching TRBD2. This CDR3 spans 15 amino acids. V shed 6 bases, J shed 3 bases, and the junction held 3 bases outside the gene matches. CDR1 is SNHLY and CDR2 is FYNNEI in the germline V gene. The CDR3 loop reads CASSGTSGHTGELFF. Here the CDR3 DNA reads TGTGCCAGCAGCGGGACTAGCGGTCACACCGGGGAGCTGTTTTTT.

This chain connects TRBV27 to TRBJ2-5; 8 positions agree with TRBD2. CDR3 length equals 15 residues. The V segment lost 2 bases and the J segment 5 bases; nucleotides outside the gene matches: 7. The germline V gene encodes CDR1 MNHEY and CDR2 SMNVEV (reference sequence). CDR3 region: CASSLMSGSWETQYF. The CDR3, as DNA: TGTGCCAGCAGTTTAATGAGCGGGAGTTGGGAGACCCAGTACTTC.

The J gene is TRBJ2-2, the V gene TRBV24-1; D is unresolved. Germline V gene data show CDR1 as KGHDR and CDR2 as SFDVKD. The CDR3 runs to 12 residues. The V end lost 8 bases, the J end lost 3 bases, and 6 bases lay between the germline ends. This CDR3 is CATTQDTGELFF. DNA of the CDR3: TGTGCCACCACCCAGGACACCGGGGAGCTGTTTTTT.

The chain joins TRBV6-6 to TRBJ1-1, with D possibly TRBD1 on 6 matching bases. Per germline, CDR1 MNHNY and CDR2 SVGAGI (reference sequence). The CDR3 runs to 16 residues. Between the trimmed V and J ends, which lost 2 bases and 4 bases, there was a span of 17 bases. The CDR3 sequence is CASSYGPSGAGTEAFF. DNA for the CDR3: TGTGCCAGCAGTTACGGACCCTCAGGGGCAGGCACTGAAGCTTTCTTT.

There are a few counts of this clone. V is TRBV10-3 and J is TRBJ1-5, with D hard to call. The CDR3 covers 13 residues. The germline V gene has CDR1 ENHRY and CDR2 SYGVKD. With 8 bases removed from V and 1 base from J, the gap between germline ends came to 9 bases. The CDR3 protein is CAIAAESNQPQHF. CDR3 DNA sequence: TGTGCCATCGCGGCGGAAAGCAATCAGCCCCAGCATTTT.

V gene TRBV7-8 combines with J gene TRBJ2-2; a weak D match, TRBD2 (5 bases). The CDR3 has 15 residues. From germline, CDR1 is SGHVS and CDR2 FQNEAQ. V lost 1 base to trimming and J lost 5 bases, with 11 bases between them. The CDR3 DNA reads TGTGCCAGCAGCTTAGAAGGGAGTGGTACCGGGGAGCTGTTTTTT. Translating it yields CASSLEGSGTGELFF.

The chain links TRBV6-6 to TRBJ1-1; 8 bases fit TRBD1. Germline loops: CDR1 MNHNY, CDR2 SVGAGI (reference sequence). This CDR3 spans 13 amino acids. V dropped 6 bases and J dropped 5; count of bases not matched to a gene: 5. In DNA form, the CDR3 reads TGTGCCAGCAGCACGACAGGGGAGACTGAAGCTTTCTTT. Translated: CASSTTGETEAFF.

CDR3: CASSQERGYEQFF. CDR3 bases: TGCGCCAGCAGCCAAGAAAGGGGTTACGAGCAGTTCTTC. This chain joins TRBV4-3 and TRBJ2-1; tentatively, D is TRBD1 (5 bases). V lost 0 bases, J lost 10 bases, and 10 bases lay in between. In germline, CDR1 is LGHNA, CDR2 YSLEER. The CDR3 is 13 residues long.

The CDR3 DNA follows: TGTGCCAGCAGCTACCGCGAACCGGGACAGGGAACCTCTGGGGCCAACGTCCTGACTTTC. Translating it yields CASSYREPGQGTSGANVLTF. This sequence joins TRBV6-6 and TRBJ2-6; 9 nucleotides line up with TRBD1. V shed 6 bases, J shed 0 bases, and the junction held 15 bases outside the gene matches. The germline gives CDR1 MNHNY, CDR2 SVGAGI (reference sequence). The CDR3 totals 20 residues.

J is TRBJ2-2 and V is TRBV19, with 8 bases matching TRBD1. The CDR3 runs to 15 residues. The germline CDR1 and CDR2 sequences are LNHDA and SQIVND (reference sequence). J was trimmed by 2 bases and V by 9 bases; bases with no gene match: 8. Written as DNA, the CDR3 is TGTGCCAGATTTTCGGGACAGGCAAACACCGGGGAGCTGTTTTTT. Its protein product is CARFSGQANTGELFF.

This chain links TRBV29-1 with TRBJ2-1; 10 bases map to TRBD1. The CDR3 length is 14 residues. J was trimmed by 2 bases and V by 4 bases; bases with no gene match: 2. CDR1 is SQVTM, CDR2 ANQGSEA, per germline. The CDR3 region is CSVAGTGAYNEQFF. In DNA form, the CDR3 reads TGCAGCGTTGCTGGGACAGGGGCCTACAATGAGCAGTTCTTC.

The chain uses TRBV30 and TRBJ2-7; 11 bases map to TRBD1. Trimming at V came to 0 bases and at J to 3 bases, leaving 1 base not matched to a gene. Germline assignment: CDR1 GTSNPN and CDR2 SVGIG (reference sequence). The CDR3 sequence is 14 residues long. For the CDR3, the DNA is TGTGCCTGGAGTGTGGGGACAGGGGGCTACGAGCAGTACTTC. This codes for CAWSVGTGGYEQYF.

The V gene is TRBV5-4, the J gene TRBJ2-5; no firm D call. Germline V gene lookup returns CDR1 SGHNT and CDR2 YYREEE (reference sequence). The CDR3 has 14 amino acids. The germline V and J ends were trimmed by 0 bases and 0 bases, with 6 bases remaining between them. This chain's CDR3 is CASSLARDQETQYF. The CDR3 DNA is TGTGCCAGCAGCTTGGCCCGGGACCAAGAGACCCAGTACTTC.

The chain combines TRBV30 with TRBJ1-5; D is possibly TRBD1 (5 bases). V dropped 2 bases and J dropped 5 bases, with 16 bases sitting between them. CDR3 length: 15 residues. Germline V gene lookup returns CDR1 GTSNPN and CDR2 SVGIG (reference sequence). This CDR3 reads CAWSTGPELYQPQHF. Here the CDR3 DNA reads TGTGCCTGGAGTACAGGTCCCGAGCTCTATCAGCCCCAGCATTTT.

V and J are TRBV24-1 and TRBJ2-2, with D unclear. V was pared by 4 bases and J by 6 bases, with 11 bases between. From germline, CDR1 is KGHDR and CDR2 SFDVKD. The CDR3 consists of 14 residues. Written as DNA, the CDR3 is TGTGCCACCAGTGAGAAAGGCGCGGCCGGGGAGCTGTTTTTT. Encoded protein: CATSEKGAAGELFF.